The 28 T cell receptor beta chains reported below all come from one sample, sequenced in a study of T-cell memory formation after mild COVID-19. MiXCR, applied by TCRdb to the 5' RACE reads, yields one record per CDR3 protein. The sample holds hundreds of thousands of distinct CDR3 sequences, about a fifth seen once. Sequenced input: PBMCs or a T cell subset sorted from them (not recorded which). The receptor source for this set is an adult woman who had mild COVID-19 (a few samples of this study predate the infection). Cell type and time point are not known.

The rearrangement links TRBV5-1 to TRBJ2-3; no clear D gene. CDR1 is SGHRS and CDR2 is YFSETQ in the germline V gene. This CDR3 is built from 14 residues. Trimming left V 0 bases short and J 4 bases short, with 9 bases between. CDR3 nucleotides: TGCGCCAGCAGCTTGGCCGGTAATCCAGATACGCAGTATTTT. Amino acids: CASSLAGNPDTQYF.

This clonotype was detected only a few times. The J gene is TRBJ1-1, the V gene TRBV10-3; D is perhaps TRBD1 (6 bases). The V end was cut by 10 bases, the J end by 3 bases, with 15 bases between. Germline CDR1 and CDR2: ENHRY and SYGVKD. This CDR3 region has 13 residues. The CDR3 nucleotides are TGTGCCACCGGGGGGGGCAGGGACACTGAAGCTTTCTTT. This translates into CATGGGRDTEAFF.

Only a few counts were recorded for this clonotype. The V call is TRBV12-3 or TRBV12-4, the J call TRBJ2-1, with TRBD1 identical over 7 bases. Trimming took 5 bases from V and 10 from J; bases not matched to a gene: 2. The length of the CDR3 is 11 residues. CDR3 DNA: TGTGCCAGCAGTCGGGGACAGGAGCAGTTCTTC. Amino acid sequence: CASSRGQEQFF.

The J gene is TRBJ2-7, the V gene TRBV7-2; possibly TRBD1 for D (6 bases). CDR3 size: 15 residues. Trimming removed 4 bases from V and 0 bases from J, with 13 bases in between. Per the germline V gene, CDR1 is SGHTA and CDR2 is FQGNSA. DNA for the CDR3: TGTGCCAGCAGCTCGGGACATATTAGCTCCTACGAGCAGTACTTC. Amino acid sequence: CASSSGHISSYEQYF.

At least ten counts were recorded for this clonotype. This chain links TRBV5-1 with TRBJ1-1, with a weak D call TRBD1 (6 bases). The CDR3 is 14 residues long. V was clipped by 0 bases and J by 3 bases, with 9 bases between them. Germline V CDR1 and CDR2: SGHRS, YFSETQ. This CDR3 reads CASSLVAGDTEAFF. The CDR3 DNA reads as TGCGCCAGCAGCTTGGTCGCAGGGGACACTGAAGCTTTCTTT. Based on the CDR3 plus reference TRBV5-1 and TRBJ1-1, the full variable domain is KAGVTQTPRYLIKTRGQQVTLSCSPISGHRSVSWYQQTPGQGLQFLFEYFSETQRNKGNFPGRFSGRQFSNSRSEMNVSTLELGDSALYLCASSLVAGDTEAFFGQGTRLTVV.

The chain employs TRBV29-1 and TRBJ1-1; D unresolved. The CDR3 length is 12 residues. Trimming took 1 base from V and 4 from J, leaving 7 bases between them. Germline V gene data show CDR1 as SQVTM and CDR2 as ANQGSEA. The CDR3 is CSVEVMSTEAFF. CDR3 DNA: TGCAGCGTTGAAGTTATGAGCACTGAAGCTTTCTTT.

The chain recombines TRBV2 with TRBJ2-1; D is unclear. Germline V gene data show CDR1 as SNHLY and CDR2 as FYNNEI. CDR3 length: 12 amino acids. V was cut by 0 bases and J by 7 bases, with 4 bases left in between. CDR3 in amino acids: CASSEARNEQFF. The CDR3 DNA reads as TGTGCCAGCAGTGAAGCGCGGAATGAGCAGTTCTTC. Using reference TRBV2 and TRBJ2-1 for the parts outside the CDR3, the full variable domain is EPEVTQTPSHQVTQMGQEVILRCVPISNHLYFYWYRQILGQKVEFLVSFYNNEISEKSEIFDDQFSVERPDGSNFTLKIRSTKLEDSAMYFCASSEARNEQFFGPGTRLTVL.

This clonotype was seen repeatedly, ten times or more. This rearrangement joins TRBV7-9 to TRBJ2-1, with 7 nucleotides matching TRBD2. V dropped 6 bases and J dropped 0; count of bases not matched to a gene: 5. Germline V lookup: CDR1 SEHNR, CDR2 FQNEAQ (reference sequence). This CDR3 spans 15 amino acids. DNA of the CDR3: TGTGCCAGCAGTCCGCCGGGGGGCTCCTACAATGAGCAGTTCTTC. It codes for CASSPPGGSYNEQFF.

This clonotype appeared a few times. The rearrangement joins TRBV6-2 or TRBV6-3 to TRBJ2-3, with TRBD2 matching 12 bases. The V and J ends lost 5 bases and 14 bases, in that order; junction bases with no gene match: 11. Germline CDR1 MNHEY, CDR2 SVGEGT. CDR3 length: 14 amino acids. The CDR3: CASSSPGLAGIWYF. In DNA, the CDR3 is TGTGCCAGCAGTAGTCCGGGACTAGCGGGCATATGGTATTTT.

The rearrangement uses TRBV5-6 and TRBJ1-2; tentatively, D is TRBD1 (6 bases). From germline, CDR1 is SGHDT and CDR2 YYEEEE. V lost 3 bases and J 4 bases, leaving 10 bases between the germline ends. This CDR3 spans 13 amino acids. The CDR3 protein is CASSWGGPYGYTF. The CDR3, as DNA: TGTGCCAGCAGCTGGGGGGGGCCCTATGGCTACACCTTC.

The sample holds a few counts of this clonotype. The rearrangement links TRBV5-5 to TRBJ1-1; unclear D gene. The CDR3 has 14 residues. The V end lost 3 bases, the J end lost 1 base, and 10 bases lay between the germline ends. Germline values: CDR1 SGHKS, CDR2 YYEKEE (reference sequence). The CDR3 sequence is CASSYDGPNTEAFF. CDR3 in DNA: TGTGCCAGCAGCTATGACGGACCGAACACTGAAGCTTTCTTT. Filled out from reference TRBV5-5 and TRBJ1-1, the complete variable domain reads DAGVTQSPTHLIKTRGQQVTLRCSPISGHKSVSWYQQVLGQGPQFIFQYYEKEERGRGNFPDRFSARQFPNYSSELNVNALLLGDSALYLCASSYDGPNTEAFFGQGTRLTVV.

This clonotype was found a few times. The chain joins TRBV7-9 to TRBJ1-2, with D hard to call. The CDR3 spans 13 residues. Germline assignment: CDR1 SEHNR and CDR2 FQNEAQ (reference sequence). The ends were cut back, 4 bases at V and 1 base at J, with 7 bases in the middle. CDR3: CASSSTDNYGYTF. As DNA, the CDR3 is TGTGCCAGCAGCTCGACTGATAACTATGGCTACACCTTC.

This chain joins TRBV29-1 and TRBJ1-5; possible D gene TRBD1, 5 bases. Between the trimmed V and J ends, which lost 4 bases and 3 bases, there was a span of 10 bases. CDR1 is SQVTM and CDR2 is ANQGSEA in the germline V gene. This CDR3 region has 13 residues. In DNA, the CDR3 is TGCAGCGTTGTATTACAGGACAATCAGCCCCAGCATTTT. Its protein product is CSVVLQDNQPQHF.

The chain recombines TRBV24-1 with TRBJ1-5; tentatively, D is TRBD1 (6 bases). CDR3 size: 14 residues. CDR1 is KGHDR and CDR2 is SFDVKD in the germline V gene. V lost 9 bases, J lost 0 bases, and 11 bases lay in between. DNA of the CDR3: TGTGCCACCGGGGGGACATATAGCAATCAGCCCCAGCATTTT. Translating it yields CATGGTYSNQPQHF.

This clonotype was seen only a few times. This chain joins TRBV29-1 and TRBJ2-6; D call uncertain. The CDR3 is made up of 13 amino acids. The V and J ends lost 7 bases and 4 bases respectively, with 11 bases between them. CDR1 SQVTM and CDR2 ANQGSEA come from the germline V gene. The CDR3 loop reads CSAQKAGANVLTF. The CDR3 region has the DNA TGCAGCGCCCAGAAAGCGGGGGCCAACGTCCTGACTTTC.

This clonotype was detected a few times. The chain combines TRBV6-5 with TRBJ2-5; possible D gene TRBD2, 5 bases. The V and J ends lost 4 bases and 7 bases respectively, with 7 bases between them. There are 11 residues in the CDR3. Per the germline V gene, CDR1 is MNHEY and CDR2 is SVGAGI. CDR3 in amino acids: CASSWTGTQYF. CDR3 nucleotide sequence: TGTGCCAGCAGTTGGACTGGGACCCAGTACTTC.

This chain joins TRBV5-1 and TRBJ2-1, with TRBD2 as a possible D gene (6 bases). Looked up from germline, CDR1 is SGHRS and CDR2 is YFSETQ. The CDR3 has 16 amino acids. V shed 0 bases and J shed 7 bases, with 17 bases lying between them. The CDR3 region has the DNA TGCGCCAGCAGCTTGGAGACGTGGGGAGCGGGTAATGAGCAGTTCTTC. As protein: CASSLETWGAGNEQFF. The variable domain in full, completed from reference TRBV5-1 and TRBJ2-1, reads KAGVTQTPRYLIKTRGQQVTLSCSPISGHRSVSWYQQTPGQGLQFLFEYFSETQRNKGNFPGRFSGRQFSNSRSEMNVSTLELGDSALYLCASSLETWGAGNEQFFGPGTRLTVL.

The genes are TRBV4-1 and TRBJ2-1; 9 nucleotides match TRBD1. Germline V gene data show CDR1 as MGHRA and CDR2 as YSYEKL. J was trimmed by 3 bases and V by 5 bases; bases with no gene match: 5. The CDR3 consists of 15 residues. The CDR3 bases are TGCGCCAGCAGCTCGGGACAGGGACTCTACAATGAGCAGTTCTTC. Its translation is CASSSGQGLYNEQFF.

This clonotype was counted only a few times. The genes are TRBV6-2 or TRBV6-3 and TRBJ2-3, with 10 positions matching TRBD2. Trimming at V came to 2 bases and at J to 3 bases, leaving 5 bases not matched to a gene. This CDR3 is 16 amino acids long. Germline V lookup: CDR1 MNHEY, CDR2 SVGEGT. The chain's CDR3 is CASSYQAGGPTDTQYF. Here the CDR3 DNA reads TGTGCCAGCAGTTACCAAGCGGGAGGGCCAACAGATACGCAGTATTTT.

This clonotype showed up just a few times. V gene TRBV5-1 combines with J gene TRBJ2-7; D unclear. Germline V CDR1 and CDR2: SGHRS, YFSETQ. The CDR3 is 14 residues long. Deletions cut 1 base from V and 3 bases from J, with 11 bases between. The CDR3 is CASSLSALSYEQYF. The CDR3 bases are TGCGCCAGCAGCTTGAGCGCGCTGAGCTACGAGCAGTACTTC. Based on the CDR3 plus reference TRBV5-1 and TRBJ2-7, the full variable domain is KAGVTQTPRYLIKTRGQQVTLSCSPISGHRSVSWYQQTPGQGLQFLFEYFSETQRNKGNFPGRFSGRQFSNSRSEMNVSTLELGDSALYLCASSLSALSYEQYFGPGTRLTVT.

This clonotype was counted between two and nine times. V gene TRBV6-1 combines with J gene TRBJ2-5, with a tentative D call TRBD2 (6 bases). Trimming removed 1 base from V and 0 bases from J, with 9 bases in between. This CDR3 contains 15 residues. Germline V gene sequence: CDR1 MNHNS, CDR2 SASEGT. The CDR3 DNA reads TGTGCCAGCAGTGAAGAGGCGGGAAACCAAGAGACCCAGTACTTC. This translates into CASSEEAGNQETQYF.

This clonotype came up a few times. The chain has TRBV20-1 and TRBJ1-5, with D uncertain. CDR1 DFQATT and CDR2 SNEGSKA come from the germline V gene (reference sequence). The CDR3 loop spans 16 amino acids. Trimming left V 0 bases short and J 7 bases short, with 19 bases between. CDR3: CSARESSLSVAQPQHF. CDR3 in DNA: TGCAGTGCTAGAGAATCGAGTCTGTCGGTGGCCCAGCCCCAGCATTTT.

The J gene is TRBJ2-3, the V gene TRBV28, with D perhaps matching TRBD1 or TRBD2 (5 bases each). The CDR3 is 16 residues long. In germline, CDR1 is MDHEN, CDR2 SYDVKM. The germline V and J ends were trimmed by 5 bases and 0 bases, with 15 bases remaining between them. This chain's CDR3 is CASSTKFRDSTDTQYF. For the CDR3, the DNA is TGTGCCAGCAGTACAAAATTCCGGGACAGCACAGATACGCAGTATTTT.

The V call is TRBV21-1, the J call TRBJ2-5. TRBV21-1 is assigned pseudogene status. The CDR3 totals 13 residues. CDR3 nucleotides: TGTGCCAGCAGCAAAGACGACCAAGAGACCCAGTACTTC. Translation gives CASSKDDQETQYF.

V and J are TRBV5-5 and TRBJ1-4, with TRBD1 as a possible D gene (5 bases). Germline V gene sequence: CDR1 SGHKS, CDR2 YYEKEE (reference sequence). The CDR3 length is 15 residues. The V end lost 0 bases, the J end lost 7 bases, and 13 bases lay between the germline ends. CDR3 sequence: CASSLGRGRGEKLFF. The CDR3 nucleotides are TGTGCCAGCAGCTTGGGCCGGGGCCGAGGTGAAAAACTGTTTTTT.

The sample holds a few counts of this clonotype. This chain joins TRBV7-3 and TRBJ2-3; D might be TRBD1 (6 bases). This CDR3 is 14 amino acids long. V was cut by 3 bases and J by 4 bases, with 11 bases left in between. Germline loops: CDR1 SGHTA, CDR2 FQGTGA. The CDR3 nucleotides read TGTGCCAGCAGCTTTGGACAGAGATCAGATACGCAGTATTTT. This sequence encodes CASSFGQRSDTQYF.

V and J are TRBV20-1 and TRBJ2-7; TRBD1 matches 7 bases. Unmatched junction bases numbered 13, after V lost 6 bases and J lost 5 bases. Germline loops: CDR1 DFQATT, CDR2 SNEGSKA (reference sequence). CDR3 length: 14 amino acids. The CDR3 protein is CSATVDRVSDEQYF. The CDR3 nucleotides read TGCAGTGCAACCGTCGACAGGGTAAGCGACGAGCAGTACTTC.

This chain links TRBV12-3 or TRBV12-4 with TRBJ1-1; D is possibly TRBD1 (6 bases). This CDR3 comprises 14 residues. V lost 4 bases and J lost 7, with 16 bases in between. This CDR3 is CASSYGTGQIEAFF. DNA for the CDR3: TGTGCCAGCAGTTACGGAACTGGACAGATTGAAGCTTTCTTT.